The 18 T cell receptor beta chains in this list originate from one sample, sequenced in a study of blood T cell repertoires in COVID-19. Produced via immunoSEQ multiplex PCR; TCRdb's table is partial and in-frame only. The table includes tens of thousands of clones, about 82% detected once. The specimen sequenced was peripheral blood. The receptor set was obtained from a man in his forties or fifties with COVID-19, enrolled during active disease.

The table lists this clone with a count of one. The V call is TRBV5-4, the J call TRBJ2-7, with 14 bases that match TRBD2. Germline V gene sequence: CDR1 SGHNT, CDR2 YYREEE (reference sequence). V lost 0 bases to trimming and J lost 5 bases; unmatched junction nucleotides: 1. The CDR3 totals 15 residues. The CDR3 protein is CASSLEGLAGDEQYF. The DNA for the CDR3 is TGTGCCAGCAGCTTGGAGGGACTAGCGGGAGACGAGCAGTACTTC. Together with reference TRBV5-4 and TRBJ2-7, the CDR3 gives the full variable domain: ETGVTQSPTHLIKTRGQQVTLRCSSQSGHNTVSWYQQALGQGPQFIFQYYREEENGRGNFPPRFSGLQFPNYSSELNVNALELDDSALYLCASSLEGLAGDEQYFGPGTRLTVT.

The chain recombines TRBV30 with TRBJ2-1, with 8 bases fitting TRBD2. V trimming: 8 bases; J trimming: 4 bases; junction bases outside the gene matches: 13. In germline, CDR1 is GTSNPN, CDR2 SVGIG (reference sequence). The CDR3 loop spans 15 amino acids. As DNA, the CDR3 is TGTGCCCGCGACGGGAGGGGGGTGGAGTACAATGAGCAGTTCTTC. This translates into CARDGRGVEYNEQFF.

The rearrangement joins TRBV7-8 to TRBJ1-1; D unclear. CDR3 length equals 14 residues. Germline CDR1 SGHVS, CDR2 FQNEAQ. The V end was cut by 5 bases, the J end by 14 bases, with 24 bases between. The CDR3 sequence is CASSPSRVQTLAFF. The CDR3 DNA follows: TGTGCCAGCAGCCCCTCACGGGTCCAAACGCTGGCCTTCTTT.

The chain combines TRBV6-4 with TRBJ2-3; 8 nucleotides align to TRBD2. The V gene end was trimmed by 6 bases and the J gene end by 5 bases; junction bases not matched to a gene: 4. Germline V gives CDR1 MRHNA, CDR2 SNTAGT. CDR3 size: 13 residues. The CDR3 DNA is TGTGCCAGCAGCCGGACTAGCCGAGATACGCAGTATTTT. Amino acids: CASSRTSRDTQYF.

This clone was counted once. The chain carries TRBV6-5 and TRBJ2-3; 8 bases align to TRBD1. This CDR3 is 14 amino acids long. Germline values: CDR1 MNHEY, CDR2 SVGAGI. V lost 5 bases and J lost 4; bases outside the gene matches: 5. The CDR3 region has the DNA TGTGCCAGCAGTCGGGGACAGGAGGCAGATACGCAGTATTTT. As protein: CASSRGQEADTQYF.

This clone was seen a handful of times. V gene TRBV6-4 combines with J gene TRBJ2-3; D possibly corresponds to TRBD1 (7 bases). The CDR3 extends over 16 amino acids. The germline V gene has CDR1 MRHNA and CDR2 SNTAGT. The V end was cut by 3 bases, the J end by 1 base, with 14 bases between. The CDR3: CASSEKGGTGTDTQYF. CDR3 bases: TGTGCCAGCAGTGAAAAGGGCGGGACAGGCACAGATACGCAGTATTTT.

The chain has TRBV11-3 and TRBJ2-1; TRBD2 might be the D (6 bases). Germline CDR1 is SGHNT and CDR2 is YENEEA. The CDR3 consists of 16 residues. Trimming removed 5 bases from V and 10 bases from J, with 24 bases in between. The CDR3 region is CASSPLSGSAGIEQFF. Here the CDR3 DNA reads TGTGCCAGCAGCCCCCTCAGTGGGAGTGCGGGAATAGAGCAGTTCTTC.

This chain connects TRBV18 to TRBJ1-1; TRBD1 matches 11 bases. In germline, CDR1 is KGHSH, CDR2 LQKENI. V gave up 8 bases and J gave up 4 bases; unmatched junction bases: 3. CDR3 length equals 13 residues. CDR3 sequence reads: CASQGTGGTEAFF. In nucleotides, the CDR3 is TGTGCCAGCCAGGGGACAGGGGGCACTGAAGCTTTCTTT. The whole variable domain, remainder taken from reference TRBV18 and TRBJ1-1, is NAGVMQNPRHLVRRRGQEARLRCSPMKGHSHVYWYRQLPEEGLKFMVYLQKENIIDESGMPKERFSAEFPKEGPSILRIQQVVRGDSAAYFCASQGTGGTEAFFGQGTRLTVV.

The chain links TRBV6-2 or TRBV6-3 to TRBJ1-2; 7 bases match TRBD1. The CDR3 covers 18 residues. The V and J ends lost 4 bases and 2 bases, in that order; junction bases with no gene match: 16. Germline-derived CDR1 and CDR2 are MNHEY and SVGEGT. The CDR3 protein is CASSSTRLGQGVNYGYTF. The CDR3, as DNA: TGTGCCAGCAGTTCTACGAGGTTGGGGCAGGGGGTCAACTATGGCTACACCTTC.

This sequence joins TRBV4-3 and TRBJ2-1, with 9 bases identical to TRBD2. Germline trimming cut 0 bases from V and 2 bases from J; bases unmatched to any gene: 5. The CDR3 extends over 17 amino acids. The germline gives CDR1 LGHNA, CDR2 YSLEER. The CDR3 here is CASSQDFGGRAYNEQFF. The CDR3 nucleotides are TGCGCCAGCAGCCAAGATTTCGGCGGGAGGGCCTACAATGAGCAGTTCTTC.

V and J are TRBV7-2 and TRBJ2-3, with unresolved D. Germline values: CDR1 SGHTA, CDR2 FQGNSA. Trimming left V 4 bases short and J 2 bases short, with 16 bases between. CDR3 length: 16 residues. The CDR3 loop is CASSSWVDGATDTQYF. In nucleotides, the CDR3 is TGTGCCAGCAGCTCGTGGGTTGACGGAGCCACAGATACGCAGTATTTT.

This chain connects TRBV2 to TRBJ1-5; the match to TRBD1 covers 8 bases. The germline V gene has CDR1 SNHLY and CDR2 FYNNEI. The CDR3 consists of 16 residues. J was trimmed by 3 bases and V by 3 bases; bases with no gene match: 7. The DNA for the CDR3 is TGTGCCAGCAGTGAGAGGACAGGGATCTACAATCAGCCCCAGCATTTT. Protein sequence: CASSERTGIYNQPQHF.

This clone was counted once. The chain has TRBV30 and TRBJ1-2; D might be TRBD1 (6 bases). The CDR3 contains 13 residues. The V gene lost 2 bases and the J gene lost 2 bases, with 9 bases spanning the gap. The germline CDR1 and CDR2 sequences are GTSNPN and SVGIG (reference sequence). The CDR3: CAWSPGQNYGYTF. CDR3 DNA sequence: TGTGCCTGGAGTCCCGGACAGAACTATGGCTACACCTTC.

The chain employs TRBV7-3 and TRBJ2-2; TRBD2 matches 9 bases. CDR3 length: 15 residues. Unmatched junction bases numbered 1, after V lost 2 bases and J lost 3 bases. Germline V gene lookup returns CDR1 SGHTA and CDR2 FQGTGA. The DNA of the CDR3 is TGTGCCAGCAGCTTAGGCGGGAGGGACACCGGGGAGCTGTTTTTT. Translation gives CASSLGGRDTGELFF.

The rearrangement links TRBV30 to TRBJ1-6; D is unclear. Trimming took 0 bases from V and 12 from J, leaving 18 bases between them. Germline V gene lookup returns CDR1 GTSNPN and CDR2 SVGIG (reference sequence). The CDR3 runs 15 residues. CDR3 bases: TGTGCCTGGAGTGTAAATTCGATGCGGTGGGTACCCCTCCACTTT. It is translated as CAWSVNSMRWVPLHF.

The chain recombines TRBV18 with TRBJ1-2, with 7 bases identical to TRBD1. Germline V gives CDR1 KGHSH, CDR2 LQKENI. With 3 bases clipped from V and 3 bases from J, the junction kept 1 base outside the gene matches. The CDR3 has 13 amino acids. CDR3 amino acids: CASSPGTDYGYTF. The CDR3 coding sequence is TGTGCCAGCTCACCCGGGACAGACTATGGCTACACCTTC. Full variable domain (missing parts from reference TRBV18 and TRBJ1-2): NAGVMQNPRHLVRRRGQEARLRCSPMKGHSHVYWYRQLPEEGLKFMVYLQKENIIDESGMPKERFSAEFPKEGPSILRIQQVVRGDSAAYFCASSPGTDYGYTFGSGTRLTVV.

J is TRBJ1-4 and V is TRBV2; 10 bases line up with TRBD1. J lost 7 bases, V lost 6 bases, and 11 bases had no gene match. Germline V gene data show CDR1 as SNHLY and CDR2 as FYNNEI. This CDR3 is 16 amino acids long. The CDR3 DNA sequence: TGTGCCAGCAGAGACGGGACAGGGGAGGCGGGTGAAAAACTGTTTTTT. It translates to CASRDGTGEAGEKLFF.

This chain links TRBV6-2 or TRBV6-3 with TRBJ2-5; 7 nucleotides align to TRBD2. The CDR3 runs 14 residues. From germline, CDR1 is MNHEY and CDR2 SVGEGT. The V gene end was trimmed by 6 bases and the J gene end by 3 bases; junction bases not matched to a gene: 7. CDR3 coding DNA: TGTGCCAGCAGCTGGGGAGGGTTTAAAGAGACCCAGTACTTC. Protein sequence: CASSWGGFKETQYF.